A selection of T cell receptor beta chains follows, all from one sample in a study of blood T cell repertoires in COVID-19. Generated by immunoSEQ multiplex PCR, the TCRdb table keeps only in-frame clones and is missing some. This table has fewer than 450,000 clones, about 90% appearing once. The sequenced sample was peripheral blood. These TCRs come from a woman between 18 and 30 years old who had recovered from COVID-19. Each CDR3 is given with its conserved first and last residue. The D gene is left open where the match is weak. Clone sizes are given selectively: once, few, many, or a class where the clone is expanded.

v_gene	d_gene	j_gene	abundance	CDR3nt	CDR3aa
TRBV5-4	NA	TRBJ2-1	NA	TGTGCCAGCAGCTTAACTAGGGACAATGAGCAGTTCTTC	CASSLTRDNEQFF
TRBV7-9	TRBD2	TRBJ2-3	NA	TGTGCCAGCAGCATCCCGGGACTAGCGCTTACAGATACGCAGTATTTT	CASSIPGLALTDTQYF
TRBV12-5	NA	TRBJ2-1	NA	TGTGCTAGTGGTTTGTCCCCTAGCGCAAATGAGCAGTTCTTC	CASGLSPSANEQFF
TRBV5-1	TRBD1	TRBJ2-3	NA	TGCGCCAGCAGGCAGAGCTCCGGGACAGTCAGCACAGATACGCAGTATTTT	CASRQSSGTVSTDTQYF
TRBV4-3	TRBD2	TRBJ2-3	NA	TGCGCCAGCAGCGGGCTAGCGGGAGTATTGGGGGCAGATACGCAGTATTTT	CASSGLAGVLGADTQYF
TRBV19	NA	TRBJ1-5	few	TGTGCCAGTAGTATAAGGGGGGGAAGCAATCAGCCCCAGCATTTT	CASSIRGGSNQPQHF
TRBV4-3	TRBD2	TRBJ2-5	NA	TGCGCCAGCAGCCAAGGTTGGACTAGCGGGAGTCGAGAGACCCAGTACTTC	CASSQGWTSGSRETQYF
TRBV7-2	NA	TRBJ2-3	NA	TGTGCCAGCAGCTTAGACGGGGGAGGAGATACGCAGTATTTT	CASSLDGGGDTQYF
TRBV4-3	NA	TRBJ2-3	NA	TGCGCCAGCAGCCAAGAGCGTCACCGCACAGATACGCAGTATTTT	CASSQERHRTDTQYF
TRBV4-3	NA	TRBJ2-3	NA	TGCGCCAGCAGCCAAGATTCCTTTAGGGGGCGCTTGAGCGGGAGACGAGATACGCAGTATTTT	CASSQDSFRGRLSGRRDTQYF
TRBV25-1	NA	TRBJ2-1	NA	TGTGCCAGCAGAAGCGGGCCCTGGGACAATGAGCAGTTCTTC	CASRSGPWDNEQFF
TRBV19	NA	TRBJ1-2	NA	TGTGCCAGTAGTTTTCTGGACAGCTATGGCTACACCTTC	CASSFLDSYGYTF
TRBV30	TRBD2	TRBJ2-1	NA	TGTGCCTGGTACAAAAAGGGCGGGAGGCTCCCCAATGAGCAGTTCTTC	CAWYKKGGRLPNEQFF
TRBV6-5	TRBD1	TRBJ1-2	once	TGTGCCGAGGCGGACAGGTGGTATGGCTACACCTTC	CAEADRWYGYTF
TRBV3-1/TRBV3-2	TRBD2	TRBJ2-5	NA	TGTGCTACCGGACTAGCGGATCAAGAGACCCAGTACTTC	CATGLADQETQYF
TRBV27	TRBD2	TRBJ2-3	NA	TGTGCCAGCAGTTTGGCGGGAGCCACAGATACGCAGTATTTT	CASSLAGATDTQYF
TRBV4-3	NA	TRBJ1-6	NA	TGCGCCAGCAGCCAAGAAAGAGGGCTGTCTACCCCCCTCCACTTT	CASSQERGLSTPLHF